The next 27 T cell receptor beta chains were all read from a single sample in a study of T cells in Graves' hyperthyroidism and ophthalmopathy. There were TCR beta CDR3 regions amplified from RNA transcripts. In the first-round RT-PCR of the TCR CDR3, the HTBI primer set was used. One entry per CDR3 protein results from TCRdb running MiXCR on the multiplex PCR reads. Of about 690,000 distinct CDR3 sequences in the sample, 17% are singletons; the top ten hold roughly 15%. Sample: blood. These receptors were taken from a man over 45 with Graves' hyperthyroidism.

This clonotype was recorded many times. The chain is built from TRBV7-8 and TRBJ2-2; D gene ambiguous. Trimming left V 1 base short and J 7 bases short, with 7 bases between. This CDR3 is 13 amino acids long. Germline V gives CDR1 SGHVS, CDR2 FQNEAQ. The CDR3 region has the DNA TGTGCCAGCAGCTTAGGGCAGATCGGGGAGCTGTTTTTT. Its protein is CASSLGQIGELFF.

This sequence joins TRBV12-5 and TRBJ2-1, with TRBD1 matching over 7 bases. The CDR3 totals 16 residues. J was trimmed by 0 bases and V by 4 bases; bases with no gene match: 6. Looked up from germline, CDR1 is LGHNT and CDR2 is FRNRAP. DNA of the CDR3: TGTGCTAGTGGTTACTCGGGACAGCTCTCCTACAATGAGCAGTTCTTC. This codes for CASGYSGQLSYNEQFF.

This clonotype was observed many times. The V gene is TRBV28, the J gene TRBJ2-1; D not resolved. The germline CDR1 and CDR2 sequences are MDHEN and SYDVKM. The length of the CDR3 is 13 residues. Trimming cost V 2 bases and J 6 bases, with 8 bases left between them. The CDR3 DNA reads TGTGCCAGCAGTTTAGACGGAACCAATGAGCAGTTCTTC. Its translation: CASSLDGTNEQFF. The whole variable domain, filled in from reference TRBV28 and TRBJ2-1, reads DVKVTQSSRYLVKRTGEKVFLECVQDMDHENMFWYRQDPGLGLRLIYFSYDVKMKEKGDIPEGYSVSREKKERFSLILESASTNQTSMYLCASSLDGTNEQFFGPGTRLTVL.

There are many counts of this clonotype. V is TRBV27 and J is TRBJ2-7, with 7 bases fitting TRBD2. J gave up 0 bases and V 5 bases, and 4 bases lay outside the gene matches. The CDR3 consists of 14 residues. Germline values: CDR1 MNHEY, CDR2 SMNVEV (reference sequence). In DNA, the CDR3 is TGTGCCAGCAGTGGACTAGGGGCCTCCTACGAGCAGTACTTC. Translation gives CASSGLGASYEQYF.

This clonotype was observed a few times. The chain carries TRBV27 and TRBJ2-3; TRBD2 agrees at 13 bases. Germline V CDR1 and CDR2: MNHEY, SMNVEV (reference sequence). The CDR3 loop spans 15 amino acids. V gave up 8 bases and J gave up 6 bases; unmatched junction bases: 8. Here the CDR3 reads CASLGLAGPRDTQYF. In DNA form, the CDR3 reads TGTGCCAGCCTGGGACTAGCGGGGCCCAGGGATACGCAGTATTTT.

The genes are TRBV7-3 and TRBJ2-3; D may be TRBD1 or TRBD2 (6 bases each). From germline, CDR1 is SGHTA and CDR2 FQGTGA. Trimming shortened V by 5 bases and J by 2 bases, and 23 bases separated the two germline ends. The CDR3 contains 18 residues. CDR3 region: CASSMTGGLDYATDTQYF. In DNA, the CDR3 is TGTGCCAGCAGCATGACAGGAGGACTGGACTACGCCACAGATACGCAGTATTTT.

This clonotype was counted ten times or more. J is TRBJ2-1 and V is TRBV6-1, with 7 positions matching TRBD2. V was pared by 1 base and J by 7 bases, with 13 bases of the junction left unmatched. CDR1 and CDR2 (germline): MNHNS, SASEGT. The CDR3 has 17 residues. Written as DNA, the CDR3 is TGTGCCAGCAGTGAAGGGGCGGTTGCGGGAGAAGCAAATGAGCAGTTCTTC. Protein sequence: CASSEGAVAGEANEQFF.

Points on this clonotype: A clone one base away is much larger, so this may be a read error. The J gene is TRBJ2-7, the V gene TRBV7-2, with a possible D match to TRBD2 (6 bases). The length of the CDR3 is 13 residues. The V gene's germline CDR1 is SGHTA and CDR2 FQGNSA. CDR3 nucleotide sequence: TGTGCCAGCAGCTTACGACTAGTGGACGAGGAGTACTTC. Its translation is CASSLRLVDEEYF.

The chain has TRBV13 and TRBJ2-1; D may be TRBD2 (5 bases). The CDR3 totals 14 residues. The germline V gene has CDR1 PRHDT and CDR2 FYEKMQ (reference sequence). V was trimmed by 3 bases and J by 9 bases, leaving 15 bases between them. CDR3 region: CASSFLAGESEQFF. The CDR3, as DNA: TGTGCCAGCAGCTTTTTGGCCGGGGAAAGTGAGCAGTTCTTC. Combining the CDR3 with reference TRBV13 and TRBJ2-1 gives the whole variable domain AAGVIQSPRHLIKEKRETATLKCYPIPRHDTVYWYQQGPGQDPQFLISFYEKMQSDKGSIPDRFSAQQFSDYHSELNMSSLELGDSALYFCASSFLAGESEQFFGPGTRLTVL.

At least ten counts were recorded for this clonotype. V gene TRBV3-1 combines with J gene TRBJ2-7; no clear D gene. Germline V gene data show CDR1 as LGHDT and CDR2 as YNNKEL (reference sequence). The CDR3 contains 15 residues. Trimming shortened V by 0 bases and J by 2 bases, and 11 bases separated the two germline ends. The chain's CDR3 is CASSQDGSGTYEQYF. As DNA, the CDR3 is TGTGCCAGCAGCCAAGATGGATCTGGGACCTACGAGCAGTACTTC.

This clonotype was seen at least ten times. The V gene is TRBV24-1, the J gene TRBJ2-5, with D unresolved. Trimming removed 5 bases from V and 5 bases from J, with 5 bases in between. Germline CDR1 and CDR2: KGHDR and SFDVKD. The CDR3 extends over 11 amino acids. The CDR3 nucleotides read TGTGCCACCAGTGTAGGCGAGACCCAGTACTTC. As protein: CATSVGETQYF.

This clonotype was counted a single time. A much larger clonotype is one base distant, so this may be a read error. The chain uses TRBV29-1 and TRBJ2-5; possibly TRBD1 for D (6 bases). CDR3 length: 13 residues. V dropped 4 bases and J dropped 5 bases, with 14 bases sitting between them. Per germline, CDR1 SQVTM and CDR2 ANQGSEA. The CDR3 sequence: CSVVDSARETQYF. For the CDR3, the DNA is TGCAGCGTTGTGGACAGTGCTCGGGAGACCCAGTACTTC. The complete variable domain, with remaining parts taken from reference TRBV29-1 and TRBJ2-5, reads SAVISQKPSRDICQRGTSLTIQCQVDSQVTMMFWYRQQPGQSLTLIATANQGSEATYESGFVIDKFPISRPNLTFSTLTVSNMSPEDSSIYLCSVVDSARETQYFGPGTRLLVL.

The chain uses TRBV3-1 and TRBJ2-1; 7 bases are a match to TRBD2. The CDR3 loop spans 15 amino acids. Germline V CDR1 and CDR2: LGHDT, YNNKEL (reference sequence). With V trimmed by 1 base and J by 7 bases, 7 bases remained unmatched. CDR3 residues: CASSQGLLGGNEQFF. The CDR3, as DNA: TGTGCCAGCAGCCAAGGACTGCTGGGAGGGAATGAGCAGTTCTTC.

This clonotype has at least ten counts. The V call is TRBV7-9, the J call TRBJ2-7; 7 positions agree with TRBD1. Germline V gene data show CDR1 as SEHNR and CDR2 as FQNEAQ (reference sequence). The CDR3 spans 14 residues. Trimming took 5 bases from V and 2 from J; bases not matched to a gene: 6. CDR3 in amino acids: CASSPHGTAYEQYF. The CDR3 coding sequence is TGTGCCAGCAGCCCCCATGGGACAGCCTACGAGCAGTACTTC.

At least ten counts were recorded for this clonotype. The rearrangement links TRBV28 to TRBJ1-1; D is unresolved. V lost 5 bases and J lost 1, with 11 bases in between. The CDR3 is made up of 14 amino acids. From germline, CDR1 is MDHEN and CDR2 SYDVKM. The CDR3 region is CASSRPERNTEAFF. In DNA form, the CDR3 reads TGTGCCAGCAGTCGACCGGAAAGGAACACTGAAGCTTTCTTT.

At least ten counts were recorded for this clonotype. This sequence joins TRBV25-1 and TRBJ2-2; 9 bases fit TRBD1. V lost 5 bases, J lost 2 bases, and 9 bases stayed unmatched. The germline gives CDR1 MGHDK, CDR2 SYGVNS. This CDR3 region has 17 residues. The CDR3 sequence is CASSSNLGQGNTGELFF. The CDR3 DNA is TGTGCCAGCAGTTCAAATCTGGGACAGGGCAACACCGGGGAGCTGTTTTTT.

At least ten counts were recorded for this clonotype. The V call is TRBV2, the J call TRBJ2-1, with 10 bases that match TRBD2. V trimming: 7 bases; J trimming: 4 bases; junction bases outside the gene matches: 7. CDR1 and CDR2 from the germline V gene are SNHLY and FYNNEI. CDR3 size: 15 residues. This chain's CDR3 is CASTAGLAEYNEQFF. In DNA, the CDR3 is TGTGCCAGCACTGCAGGACTAGCGGAGTACAATGAGCAGTTCTTC. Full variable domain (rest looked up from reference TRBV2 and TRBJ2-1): EPEVTQTPSHQVTQMGQEVILRCVPISNHLYFYWYRQILGQKVEFLVSFYNNEISEKSEIFDDQFSVERPDGSNFTLKIRSTKLEDSAMYFCASTAGLAEYNEQFFGPGTRLTVL.

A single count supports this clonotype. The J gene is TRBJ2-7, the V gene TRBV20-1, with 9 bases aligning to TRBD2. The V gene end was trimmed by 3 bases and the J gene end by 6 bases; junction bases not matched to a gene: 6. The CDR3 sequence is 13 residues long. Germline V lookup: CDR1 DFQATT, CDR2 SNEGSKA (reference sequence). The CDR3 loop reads CSASGLAGSEQYF. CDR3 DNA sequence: TGCAGTGCTAGCGGGCTAGCGGGATCCGAGCAGTACTTC.

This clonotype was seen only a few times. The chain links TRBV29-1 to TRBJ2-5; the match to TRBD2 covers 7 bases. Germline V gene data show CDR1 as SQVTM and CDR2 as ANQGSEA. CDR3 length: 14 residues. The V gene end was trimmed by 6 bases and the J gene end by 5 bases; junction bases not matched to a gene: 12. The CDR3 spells CSVSTGGGGETQYF. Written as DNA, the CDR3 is TGCAGCGTAAGCACGGGAGGAGGTGGCGAGACCCAGTACTTC.

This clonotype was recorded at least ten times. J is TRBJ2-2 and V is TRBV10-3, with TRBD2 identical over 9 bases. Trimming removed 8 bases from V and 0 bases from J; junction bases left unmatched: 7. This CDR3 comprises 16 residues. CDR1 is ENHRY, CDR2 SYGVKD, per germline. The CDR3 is CAIGGGRASNTGELFF. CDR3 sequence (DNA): TGTGCCATCGGAGGCGGGAGGGCCTCGAACACCGGGGAGCTGTTTTTT.

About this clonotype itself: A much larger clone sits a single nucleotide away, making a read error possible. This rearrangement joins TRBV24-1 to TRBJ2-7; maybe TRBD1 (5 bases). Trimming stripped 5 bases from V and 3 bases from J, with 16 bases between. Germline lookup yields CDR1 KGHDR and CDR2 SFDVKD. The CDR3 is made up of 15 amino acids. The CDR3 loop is CATSAATESGYEQYF. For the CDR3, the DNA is TGTGCCACCAGTGCTGCGACAGAGTCTGGCTACGAGCAGTACTTC.

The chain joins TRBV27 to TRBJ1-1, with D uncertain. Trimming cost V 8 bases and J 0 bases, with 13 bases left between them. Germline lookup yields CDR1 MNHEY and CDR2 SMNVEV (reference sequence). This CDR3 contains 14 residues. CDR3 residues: CASASLLVNTEAFF. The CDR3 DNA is TGTGCCAGCGCCTCCTTGCTCGTGAACACTGAAGCTTTCTTT.

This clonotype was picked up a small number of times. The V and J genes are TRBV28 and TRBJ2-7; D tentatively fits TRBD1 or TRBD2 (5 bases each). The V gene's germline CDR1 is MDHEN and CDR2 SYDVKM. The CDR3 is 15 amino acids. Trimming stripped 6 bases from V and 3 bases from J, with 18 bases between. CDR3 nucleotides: TGTGCCAGCAGACCCGGGGCAGGGATTTTCTACGAGCAGTACTTC. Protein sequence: CASRPGAGIFYEQYF.

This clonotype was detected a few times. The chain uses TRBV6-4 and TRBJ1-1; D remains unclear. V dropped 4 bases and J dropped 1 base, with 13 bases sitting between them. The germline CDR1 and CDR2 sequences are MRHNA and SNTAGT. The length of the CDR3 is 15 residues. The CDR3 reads CASSVSAYGNTEAFF. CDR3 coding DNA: TGTGCCAGCAGTGTTTCCGCGTATGGGAACACTGAAGCTTTCTTT.

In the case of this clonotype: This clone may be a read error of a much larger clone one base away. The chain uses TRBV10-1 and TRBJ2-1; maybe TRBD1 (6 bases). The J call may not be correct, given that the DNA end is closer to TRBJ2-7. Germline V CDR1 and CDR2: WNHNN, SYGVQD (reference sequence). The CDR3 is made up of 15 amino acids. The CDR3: CASSEGQSSYNEQYF. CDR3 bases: TGCGCCAGCAGTGAGGGACAGAGCTCCTACAATGAGCAGTACTTC.

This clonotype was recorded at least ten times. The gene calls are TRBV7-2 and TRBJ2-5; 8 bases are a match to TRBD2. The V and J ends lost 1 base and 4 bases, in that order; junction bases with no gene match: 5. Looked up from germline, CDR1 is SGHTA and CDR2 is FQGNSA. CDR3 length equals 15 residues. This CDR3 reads CASSLVTSGGETQYF. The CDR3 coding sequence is TGTGCCAGCAGCTTAGTTACTAGCGGCGGAGAGACCCAGTACTTC.

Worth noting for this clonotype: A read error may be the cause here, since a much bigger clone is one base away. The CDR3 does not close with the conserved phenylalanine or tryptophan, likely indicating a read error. For the CDR3, the DNA is TGTGCCAGCAGCTTAGGAGGGCCTGGGGCCAACGTCCTGACTCTC. It translates to CASSLGGPGANVLTL. This chain links TRBV11-2 with TRBJ2-6, with a possible D match to TRBD2 (5 bases). The CDR3 is 15 amino acids. V gave up 1 base and J gave up 2 bases, with 6 bases separating them. Germline assignment: CDR1 SGHAT and CDR2 FQNNGV.